The source of this T cell receptor beta chain is a study of T cell changes during pregnancy in multiple sclerosis. Here immunoSEQ multiplex PCR was the method, and the copy in TCRdb shows in-frame clones only, minus some. The data show about 27,000 clones, almost 90% seen once. V shed 5 bases and J shed 0 bases, with 23 bases lying between them. This CDR3 contains 18 residues. In germline, CDR1 is MNHEY, CDR2 SMNVEV (reference sequence). This material consisted of CD8+ T cells from peripheral blood mononuclear cells, taken in the second trimester of pregnancy. This chain joins TRBV27 and TRBJ2-7; D not certain. The TCR originated in a female donor with multiple sclerosis, enrolled in a pregnancy study. The CDR3 region is CASSPQPEDIFYSYEQYF. The CDR3, as DNA: TGTGCCAGCAGTCCTCAACCCGAAGACATATTTTACTCCTACGAGCAGTACTTC.